The rows below give T cell receptor beta chains drawn from one sample of a study of T cells in Graves' hyperthyroidism and ophthalmopathy. TCRdb re-called the multiplex PCR reads with MiXCR, one entry per CDR3 protein. The sample consists of roughly 600,000 distinct CDR3 sequences, around 13% of them appearing once. The sequencing input was blood. The receptor source for this set is a woman aged 45-65 years with Graves' ophthalmopathy. Each CDR3 is given with its conserved first and last residue. A D gene is named only where the DNA matches it firmly. Expanded clones are given a class, and other clones once, few, many or no size at all.

V	size	D	J	CDR3	DNA
TRBV27	many	-	TRBJ2-3	CASSLLAPHIQYTDTQYF	TGTGCCAGCAGTTTATTGGCCCCCCACATACAGTACACAGATACGCAGTATTTT
TRBV28	many	TRBD2	TRBJ2-5	CASSTLAGGETQYF	TGTGCCAGCAGCACACTAGCGGGAGGAGAGACCCAGTACTTC
TRBV12-5	-	-	TRBJ1-4	CASGLTGVNEKLFF	TGTGCTAGTGGTTTAACCGGCGTCAATGAAAAACTGTTTTTT
TRBV20-1	many	TRBD2	TRBJ2-1	CSAILAGYNEQFF	TGCAGTGCCATACTAGCGGGGTACAATGAGCAGTTCTTC
TRBV29-1	-	-	TRBJ2-3	CSVDGGGARGFTQYF	TGCAGCGTTGACGGGGGCGGGGCCCGGGGGTTTACGCAGTATTTT
TRBV20-1	-	TRBD2	TRBJ2-1	CSATHTSGREGEQFF	TGCAGTGCTACTCATACTAGCGGGAGGGAGGGTGAGCAGTTCTTC
TRBV5-1	few	-	TRBJ2-1	CASSFAPADSYNEQFF	TGCGCCAGCAGCTTCGCACCAGCGGACTCCTACAATGAGCAGTTCTTC
TRBV18	many	-	TRBJ2-5	CASSPTSPQETQYF	TGTGCCAGCTCACCGACAAGCCCTCAAGAGACCCAGTACTTC
TRBV20-1	-	TRBD2	TRBJ2-1	CSASLAGVKNEQFF	TGCAGTGCTAGTCTAGCGGGAGTGAAGAATGAGCAGTTCTTC
TRBV7-8	few	TRBD1	TRBJ1-3	CASSSGQATGNTIYF	TGTGCCAGCAGCTCCGGACAGGCGACCGGAAACACCATATATTTT
TRBV19	-	-	TRBJ1-2	CAVQGHRGYTF	TGTGCCGTCCAAGGGCATCGAGGCTACACCTTC
TRBV20-1	-	-	TRBJ2-3	CSANPGQTDTQYF	TGCAGTGCTAACCCCGGACAGACAGATACGCAGTATTTT
TRBV7-2	many	-	TRBJ2-5	CASSIHAPGGLARVYKETQYF	TGTGCCAGCAGCATACACGCGCCGGGGGGCCTAGCGCGGGTATATAAAGAGACCCAGTACTTC
TRBV20-1	-	TRBD2	TRBJ2-1	CSARGTSGTSSYNEQFF	TGCAGTGCTAGGGGGACTAGCGGGACCAGCTCCTACAATGAGCAGTTCTTC
TRBV18	many	-	TRBJ1-5	CASSPPSQPQHF	TGTGCCAGCTCACCGCCATCGCAGCCCCAGCATTTT
TRBV6-5	-	-	TRBJ1-6	CASSYSGDPTASYNSPLHF	TGTGCCAGCAGTTACTCAGGGGACCCGACGGCCTCCTATAATTCACCCCTCCACTTT
TRBV6-1	many	TRBD2	TRBJ2-5	CAGGPTSGATTQYF	TGTGCCGGCGGGCCGACTAGCGGGGCGACGACCCAGTACTTC
TRBV10-3	many	-	TRBJ1-1	CAISETTRLEAFF	TGTGCCATCAGTGAGACTACACGACTTGAAGCTTTCTTT
TRBV7-9	many	-	TRBJ1-4	CASSFTQGEKLFF	TGTGCCAGCAGCTTTACCCAGGGTGAAAAACTGTTTTTT
TRBV5-1	few	-	TRBJ2-1	CASSPAGFGTPNNEQLF	TGCGCCAGCAGCCCGGCGGGCTTTGGGACTCCCAACAATGAGCAGCTCTTC
TRBV4-3	few	TRBD2	TRBJ2-1	CASSQDWGLYYNEQFF	TGCGCCAGCAGCCAAGATTGGGGACTATACTACAATGAGCAGTTCTTC
TRBV15	few	TRBD1	TRBJ2-7	CATSRERQGDEQYF	TGTGCCACCAGCAGAGAGCGACAGGGTGACGAGCAGTACTTC
TRBV4-2	-	-	TRBJ1-2	CASSPFTGDYGYTF	TGTGCCAGCAGCCCGTTTACAGGAGACTATGGCTACACCTTC
TRBV7-8	-	TRBD1	TRBJ1-2	CASSPGQGANGYAF	TGTGCCAGCAGCCCCGGACAGGGGGCAAATGGCTACGCCTTC
TRBV7-2	few	-	TRBJ2-3	CASSQRGRMGMVVTDTQYF	TGTGCCAGCAGCCAACGGGGCAGAATGGGAATGGTTGTCACAGATACGCAGTATTTT
TRBV27	few	TRBD1	TRBJ1-5	CASSLYRGQDQPQHF	TGTGCCAGCAGTTTATACAGGGGGCAGGATCAGCCCCAGCATTTT
TRBV20-1	many	-	TRBJ1-5	CSARDPRGDNQPQHF	TGCAGTGCTAGAGACCCCCGGGGGGACAATCAGCCCCAGCATTTT
TRBV5-1	few	-	TRBJ2-1	CASSFRGFDNEQFF	TGCGCCAGCAGCTTTCGGGGGTTCGACAATGAGCAGTTCTTC
TRBV5-6	-	TRBD2	TRBJ2-2	CASSLWREGQNGELFF	TGTGCCAGCAGCTTATGGCGGGAGGGCCAGAACGGGGAGCTGTTTTTT
TRBV2	-	TRBD2	TRBJ2-2	CATSLGGSGTGELFF	TGTGCCACCAGCCTCGGGGGGAGTGGCACCGGGGAGCTGTTTTTT
TRBV12-3/TRBV12-4	many	TRBD2	TRBJ2-1	CASSLGGSFEEQFF	TGTGCCAGCAGTTTGGGCGGGAGTTTTGAGGAGCAGTTCTTC
TRBV6-1	-	-	TRBJ2-3	CASSPDGGFTDTQYF	TGTGCCAGCAGCCCGGACGGGGGATTCACAGATACGCAGTATTTT
TRBV11-2	many	-	TRBJ1-1	CASRDRRKMNTEAFF	TGTGCCAGCAGAGACAGAAGAAAGATGAACACTGAAGCTTTCTTT
TRBV14	few	-	TRBJ1-2	CASSQFETDLGGYTF	TGTGCCAGCAGCCAATTCGAGACGGACCTCGGCGGCTACACCTTC
TRBV7-9	few	-	TRBJ2-1	CASSPSFFHNEQFF	TGTGCCAGCAGCCCTAGCTTTTTCCACAATGAGCAGTTCTTC
TRBV4-2	-	-	TRBJ1-2	CASSLRKSNRMDYGYTF	TGTGCCAGCAGCCTCCGAAAAAGCAACAGAATGGACTATGGCTACACCTTC
TRBV28	few	-	TRBJ1-1	CASSPRGGWDTEAFF	TGTGCCAGCAGTCCGCGGGGGGGCTGGGACACTGAAGCTTTCTTT
TRBV10-3	-	-	TRBJ2-6	CAISESATSSGANVLTF	TGTGCCATCAGTGAGTCGGCGACTTCTTCTGGGGCCAACGTCCTGACTTTC
TRBV6-5	-	-	TRBJ2-7	CASSYGQSSSYEQYF	TGTGCCAGCAGTTACGGTCAGTCGAGCTCCTACGAGCAGTACTTC
TRBV7-9	-	-	TRBJ1-1	CASSQPRDTEAFF	TGTGCCAGCAGCCAACCTAGGGACACTGAAGCTTTCTTT
TRBV28	many	-	TRBJ2-7	CASSLGWLETYEQYF	TGTGCCAGCAGTCTAGGCTGGCTTGAGACCTACGAGCAGTACTTC
TRBV7-2	many	-	TRBJ1-2	CASSLTGGLRANYGYTF	TGTGCCAGCAGCTTGACGGGGGGGTTAAGAGCTAACTATGGCTACACCTTC
TRBV4-2	-	TRBD1	TRBJ2-2	CASSHPTGGTGELFF	TGTGCCAGCAGCCACCCGACAGGGGGTACCGGGGAGCTGTTTTTT
TRBV7-9	many	-	TRBJ1-1	CASSLALTDEAFF	TGTGCCAGCAGCTTAGCCTTGACAGACGAAGCTTTCTTT
TRBV12-5	many	TRBD1	TRBJ2-5	CASAQTGWETQYF	TGTGCTAGTGCCCAGACAGGGTGGGAGACCCAGTACTTC
TRBV6-2/TRBV6-3	few	-	TRBJ1-1	CASSYPWTVNTEAFF	TGTGCCAGCAGTTACCCTTGGACGGTGAACACTGAAGCTTTCTTT
TRBV7-2	many	TRBD1	TRBJ2-7	CASSRDRVSEQYF	TGTGCCAGCAGCCGGGACAGGGTGAGCGAGCAGTACTTC
TRBV28	-	TRBD2	TRBJ2-7	CASREVAGYEQYF	TGTGCCAGCAGGGAAGTAGCGGGCTACGAGCAGTACTTC
TRBV30	many	-	TRBJ2-3	CAWVRPESGMDTQYF	TGTGCCTGGGTTAGACCCGAATCAGGGATGGATACGCAGTATTTT
TRBV10-3	many	-	TRBJ1-1	CAISEPGGRGDRTEAFF	TGTGCCATCAGTGAGCCGGGTGGCCGGGGCGATCGCACTGAAGCTTTCTTT
TRBV24-1	-	TRBD2	TRBJ2-2	CATSDFRLAGTGELFF	TGTGCCACCAGTGATTTCAGACTAGCGGGAACCGGGGAGCTGTTTTTT
TRBV10-3	-	TRBD1	TRBJ2-3	CAISRTGFRDTQYF	TGTGCCATCAGTCGGACAGGGTTTAGAGATACGCAGTATTTT
TRBV3-1	many	TRBD2	TRBJ2-7	CASSSGGGSEQYF	TGTGCCAGCAGCTCGGGGGGGGGTAGCGAGCAGTACTTC